This T cell receptor beta chain was identified in a study of neoadjuvant anti-PD-1 for oral cavity cancer (dated by TCRdb to the early 2020s). A note on the overall study: Before undergoing curative-intent surgical resection, most patients got three to four biweekly nivolumab doses at 3 mg/kg. Patients who did not progress were given a fourth nivolumab dose at about day 43 and had definitive surgical resection on days 50-56. Under RECIST 1.1, patients with complete response, partial response or stable disease were classed as responders, and patients with progression were classed as non-responders. An approximately 33% response rate was observed in the parent correlative cohort, in which over nine patients were included. On the study overall, not on this receptor specifically: Larger post-treatment sizes of preexisting intratumoral clones correlated with greater tumor shrinkage, suggesting expansion of preexisting clones contributed to response. TCR analyses included only three patients per response group, and the authors called for larger cohorts for validation. A higher pretreatment blood Treg/Th17 ratio correlated with both higher pretreatment blood TCRbeta clonality and lower post-treatment tumor TCRbeta clonality.

For survey sequencing, tumor libraries mostly used about 5 ug of input genomic DNA, with two replicates for each sample. Following the manufacturer's instructions, the team built TCRbeta libraries using the immunoSEQ hsTCRbeta kit. Sequencing of the completed libraries took place using an Illumina NovaSeq 6000 S4 flow cell after they had been pooled to roughly 3.2 nM. Per the source publication's procedure: Raw data preprocessing and quality control were performed with the immunoSEQ Analyzer. The analysis was limited to productive rearrangements, and each clonotype was defined by a unique CDR3 amino acid sequence. Repertoire clonality was estimated as the Gini-Simpson index, which was calculated using the R package tcR. Student's t test was used to compare Gini indices, while Pearson correlation assessed associations with tumor size change. The clones in this table, taken by TCRdb from immuneACCESS, are in-frame only. Not every clone is retained; where verified, under half of the shortfall comes from an unresolved V gene, and the cause of the rest is unknown. The DNA was the basis for D and trimming; V, J and clone size are from that table. This sample comprises roughly 10,000 clones, around three fifths of them detected only once. The ten largest make up about 8% of the sample.

The germline V gene (reference sequence) gives CDR1 as MNHNY and CDR2 as SVGAGI. The cysteine opens and the phenylalanine closes a CDR3 of 13 amino acids. CDR3 DNA only is kept here, 39 bases in frame from base 1. Relative to germline, V is 6 bases shorter and J is 4 bases shorter, with 11 bases between their ends. This specimen's time point label, interpreted: after neoadjuvant nivolumab, at surgical resection. Patients had been newly diagnosed with stage II-IVA oral cavity squamous cell carcinoma, and no prior systemic or radiation treatment had been given to the patients. The cohort was composed of patients with HPV-negative, locally advanced oral cavity squamous cell carcinoma. The samples were obtained from a longitudinal correlative study of a single-arm phase II trial testing neoadjuvant nivolumab in oral cavity squamous cell carcinoma. Genomic DNA-based TCRbeta sequencing was performed on subject-matched pre- and post-treatment PBMCs and tumors from three responders and three non-responders. The Maxwell RSC DNA from Tissue kit was used to isolate genomic DNA from tumor tissue.

Notes on this clone: Its recognized antigen is unknown. No base-level quality is on record; no much larger clone is a single base apart.

This material consisted of tumor tissue, taken after nivolumab (anti-PD-1) treatment. The receptor was isolated from a person aged 40 to 85 with oral cavity squamous cell carcinoma. The chain uses TRBV6-6 and TRBJ2-3, with the identity of the D gene unclear. CDR3 protein: CASSLTGPDTQYF. The DNA sequence is as follows: TGTGCCAGCAGCCTAACTGGCCCAGATACGCAGTATTTT.